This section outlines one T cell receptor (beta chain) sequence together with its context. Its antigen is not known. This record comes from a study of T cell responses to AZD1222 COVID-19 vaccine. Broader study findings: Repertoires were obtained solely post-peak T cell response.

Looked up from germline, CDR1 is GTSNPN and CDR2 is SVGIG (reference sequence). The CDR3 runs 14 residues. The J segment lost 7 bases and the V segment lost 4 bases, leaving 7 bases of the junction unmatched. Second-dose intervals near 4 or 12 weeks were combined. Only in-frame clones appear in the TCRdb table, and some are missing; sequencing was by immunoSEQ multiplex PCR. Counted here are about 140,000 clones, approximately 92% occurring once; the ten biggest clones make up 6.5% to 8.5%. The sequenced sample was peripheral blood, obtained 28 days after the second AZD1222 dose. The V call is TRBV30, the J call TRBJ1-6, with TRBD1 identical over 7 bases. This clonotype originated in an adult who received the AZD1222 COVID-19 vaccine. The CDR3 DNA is TGTGCCTGGACTAGGGACAGCAACAATTCACCCCTCCACTTT. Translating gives CAWTRDSNNSPLHF.